A single TCR beta chain is shown here with its context. The antigen remains unidentified. The data are from a study of shared clonotypes between healthy human individuals. On the study more broadly: A donor's plate count was three for CD4 naive and three for CD4 memory; CD8 naive had two and CD8 memory one. Whole-study findings and limits: A few donors had around 5% of their naive CD4 clonotypes in common.

The deep-level immunoSEQ assay was used. Genomic DNA of every subset was divided equally among multiple immunoSEQ plates. The method was immunoSEQ multiplex PCR; TCRdb's version includes in-frame clones alone and lacks a portion of them. The table lists more than 2,000,000 clones, approximately 90% of them singletons, with 0.11% to 0.15% in the top ten. Per the germline V gene, CDR1 is LNHDA and CDR2 is SQIVND (reference sequence). The CDR3 is 15 amino acids. V lost 5 bases, J lost 0 bases, and 11 bases lay in between. The sample consisted of naive CD4+ T cells sorted from blood. The subset was: CD45RA+ positively selected. The chain recombines TRBV19 with TRBJ1-3, with D hard to call. The source of this sequence is a man aged 18 to 35 in good health. The CDR3 nucleotides read TGTGCCAGTAGTCCCGGACGGACCTCTGGAAACACCATATATTTT. Translating gives CASSPGRTSGNTIYF. The whole variable domain, remainder taken from reference TRBV19 and TRBJ1-3, is DGGITQSPKYLFRKEGQNVTLSCEQNLNHDAMYWYRQDPGQGLRLIYYSQIVNDFQKGDIAEGYSVSREKKESFPLTVTSAQKNPTAFYLCASSPGRTSGNTIYFGEGSWLTVV.